Below are 22 T cell receptor beta chains sequenced from a single sample in a study of cytomegalovirus exposure and HLA in healthy donors. Both 60 Vbeta primers and 13 Jbeta primers went into the PCR. TCRdb's copy holds only in-frame clones and misses some; the assay was immunoSEQ multiplex PCR. The profile covers approximately 82,000 clones, with 10% appearing a single time and around 24% taken by the ten largest. The sample taken for sequencing was PBMCs. Receptors originate from a man aged 55 to 70 in good health and CMV-seropositive.

The table lists this clone with a few counts. The V gene is TRBV6-1, the J gene TRBJ2-7, with 7 bases aligning to TRBD1. CDR1 is MNHNS, CDR2 SASEGT, per germline. This CDR3 spans 15 amino acids. Trimming took 0 bases from V and 0 from J; bases not matched to a gene: 2. The CDR3 spells CASSEAGQVSYEQYV. Written as DNA, the CDR3 is TGTGCCAGCAGTGAAGCTGGACAGGTCTCCTACGAGCAGTACGTC.

This chain links TRBV30 with TRBJ1-4; unclear D gene. The germline gives CDR1 GTSNPN, CDR2 SVGIG (reference sequence). The CDR3 sequence is 13 residues long. V lost 0 bases and J lost 7, with 9 bases in between. The CDR3 is CAWSVMAGEKLFF. DNA of the CDR3: TGTGCCTGGAGTGTAATGGCGGGTGAAAAACTGTTTTTT.

The table lists this clone with a few counts. The chain carries TRBV28 and TRBJ1-1; possible D gene TRBD1, 5 bases. The CDR3 length is 15 residues. Germline assignment: CDR1 MDHEN and CDR2 SYDVKM. Between the trimmed V and J ends, which lost 6 bases and 1 base, there was a span of 15 bases. As DNA, the CDR3 is TGTGCCAGCAGGCGAAACCGGGACTGGAACACTGAAGCTTTCTTT. Residues: CASRRNRDWNTEAFF.

This chain joins TRBV7-2 and TRBJ1-1, with D maybe TRBD1 (6 bases). CDR1 SGHTA and CDR2 FQGNSA come from the germline V gene. The CDR3 extends over 15 amino acids. Trimming pared 1 base from V and 4 bases from J, leaving 13 bases between. The CDR3 nucleotides read TGTGCCAGCAGCTTAGAGGCAGGGGCCTTCACTGAAGCTTTCTTT. This codes for CASSLEAGAFTEAFF.

This clone occurred a few times. The J gene is TRBJ2-2, the V gene TRBV5-1; TRBD1 agrees at 11 bases. There are 16 residues in the CDR3. The ends lost 0 bases at V and 5 bases at J; junction bases unmatched: 3. Germline values: CDR1 SGHRS, CDR2 YFSETQ. In nucleotides, the CDR3 is TGCGCCAGCAGCTTGGCCGGGACAGGGGGAACCGGGGAGCTGTTTTTT. This codes for CASSLAGTGGTGELFF. The full variable domain, its missing parts supplied by reference TRBV5-1 and TRBJ2-2, is KAGVTQTPRYLIKTRGQQVTLSCSPISGHRSVSWYQQTPGQGLQFLFEYFSETQRNKGNFPGRFSGRQFSNSRSEMNVSTLELGDSALYLCASSLAGTGGTGELFFGEGSRLTVL.

This sequence joins TRBV10-2 and TRBJ1-1; 10 nucleotides agree with TRBD1. Germline V gene sequence: CDR1 WSHSY, CDR2 SAAADI. With 6 bases clipped from V and 10 bases from J, the junction kept 11 bases outside the gene matches. This CDR3 comprises 14 residues. CDR3 nucleotides: TGCGCCAGCAGCCCCGGGACAGGGGCCTCGGGAGCTTTCTTT. It encodes CASSPGTGASGAFF.

The gene calls are TRBV27 and TRBJ2-5; D uncertain. There are 13 residues in the CDR3. Deletions cut 7 bases from V and 0 bases from J, with 9 bases between. CDR1 is MNHEY, CDR2 SMNVEV, per germline (reference sequence). In DNA, the CDR3 is TGTGCCAGCAAGGTCAGGTACCAAGAGACCCAGTACTTC. Translating it yields CASKVRYQETQYF.

The chain has TRBV9 and TRBJ2-5, with 11 bases lining up with TRBD2. The V gene end was trimmed by 0 bases and the J gene end by 5 bases; junction bases not matched to a gene: 6. The CDR3 length is 16 residues. The germline V gene has CDR1 SGDLS and CDR2 YYNGEE. In nucleotides, the CDR3 is TGTGCCAGCAGCGTAGGAGTAGCGGGAGGGCCGGAGACCCAGTACTTC. Translating gives CASSVGVAGGPETQYF.

This clone has a handful of counts. The chain recombines TRBV6-5 with TRBJ2-3; TRBD2 agrees at 9 bases. Germline values: CDR1 MNHEY, CDR2 SVGAGI. This CDR3 has 15 amino acids. Trimming removed 3 bases from V and 1 base from J; junction bases left unmatched: 2. CDR3 sequence reads: CASSYLAGRTDTQYF. The DNA for the CDR3 is TGTGCCAGCAGTTATCTAGCGGGGCGCACAGATACGCAGTATTTT.

The chain recombines TRBV4-1 with TRBJ1-2; TRBD1 might be the D (5 bases). The germline gives CDR1 MGHRA, CDR2 YSYEKL. V was clipped by 3 bases and J by 4 bases, with 21 bases between them. The CDR3 totals 17 residues. The CDR3 spells CASSHDPREGMSYGYTF. CDR3 nucleotides: TGCGCCAGCAGCCACGACCCCCGGGAGGGGATGAGCTATGGCTACACCTTC.

This chain joins TRBV7-8 and TRBJ1-6; D is unclear. The length of the CDR3 is 13 residues. From germline, CDR1 is SGHVS and CDR2 FQNEAQ. Trimming stripped 1 base from V and 7 bases from J, with 5 bases between. CDR3: CASSLDGNSPLHF. Here the CDR3 DNA reads TGTGCCAGCAGCTTAGACGGGAATTCACCCCTCCACTTT.

This clone was found a few times. The chain uses TRBV6-5 and TRBJ1-2; unclear D gene. Germline values: CDR1 MNHEY, CDR2 SVGAGI. The CDR3 has 15 amino acids. V dropped 5 bases and J dropped 0 bases, with 13 bases sitting between them. The CDR3 spells CASSIIHPPNYGYTF. The DNA for the CDR3 is TGTGCCAGCAGTATAATACACCCACCTAACTATGGCTACACCTTC.

The sample holds a few counts of this clone. J is TRBJ2-7 and V is TRBV28; 8 bases are shared with TRBD2. Germline V gene sequence: CDR1 MDHEN, CDR2 SYDVKM. The CDR3 consists of 19 residues. V lost 6 bases and J lost 2; bases outside the gene matches: 21. The CDR3 DNA reads as TGTGCCAGCAGCTTAGCGACGGGGGGGGCAAACCCGGTAACCTACGAGCAGTACTTC. The encoded protein is CASSLATGGANPVTYEQYF. Using reference TRBV28 and TRBJ2-7 for the parts outside the CDR3, the full variable domain is DVKVTQSSRYLVKRTGEKVFLECVQDMDHENMFWYRQDPGLGLRLIYFSYDVKMKEKGDIPEGYSVSREKKERFSLILESASTNQTSMYLCASSLATGGANPVTYEQYFGPGTRLTVT.

The chain has TRBV30 and TRBJ1-3; D remains ambiguous. This CDR3 has 12 residues. Trimming took 2 bases from V and 7 from J, leaving 9 bases between them. Germline loops: CDR1 GTSNPN, CDR2 SVGIG (reference sequence). In DNA form, the CDR3 reads TGTGCCTGGAGTTCTGGCAGGAACACCATATATTTT. It yields the protein CAWSSGRNTIYF.

V usage is TRBV29-1 and J usage is TRBJ2-3; D remains unclear. The CDR3 is made up of 12 amino acids. Trimming shortened V by 4 bases and J by 2 bases, and 7 bases separated the two germline ends. Germline values: CDR1 SQVTM, CDR2 ANQGSEA. The CDR3 sequence is CSVGANTDTQYF. The CDR3 coding sequence is TGCAGCGTTGGGGCTAACACAGATACGCAGTATTTT.

This rearrangement joins TRBV13 to TRBJ2-5; 11 bases agree with TRBD2. Germline CDR1 is PRHDT and CDR2 is FYEKMQ (reference sequence). J lost 0 bases, V lost 5 bases, and 2 bases had no gene match. The CDR3 has 15 residues. DNA for the CDR3: TGTGCCAGCAGCCCTAGCGGGAGGTACCAAGAGACCCAGTACTTC. It codes for CASSPSGRYQETQYF.

This clone was detected only a few times. The CDR3 DNA follows: TGTGCCAGCAGCTCGGCCAGGTCCTCCTACGAGCAGTACTTC. Translating it yields CASSSARSSYEQYF. The chain is built from TRBV7-2 and TRBJ2-7; D gene ambiguous. This CDR3 region has 14 residues. V was clipped by 4 bases and J by 0 bases, with 10 bases between them. In germline, CDR1 is SGHTA, CDR2 FQGNSA.

This clone was counted only a few times. V and J are TRBV28 and TRBJ2-3; 7 bases match TRBD2. The CDR3 covers 17 residues. CDR1 and CDR2 from the germline V gene are MDHEN and SYDVKM. V lost 2 bases, J lost 4 bases, and 12 bases stayed unmatched. CDR3 coding DNA: TGTGCCAGCAGTTTAAGGGACTACATCTTTTGGCCAGATACGCAGTATTTT. Protein sequence: CASSLRDYIFWPDTQYF.

This clone turned up a few times. The rearrangement uses TRBV5-1 and TRBJ2-1; possible D gene TRBD2, 6 bases. This CDR3 comprises 13 residues. The V end was cut by 7 bases, the J end by 6 bases, with 14 bases between. CDR1 SGHRS and CDR2 YFSETQ come from the germline V gene. The CDR3: CASGTDLFNEQFF. CDR3 nucleotide sequence: TGCGCCAGCGGGACTGACCTATTCAATGAGCAGTTCTTC.

The chain combines TRBV6-6 with TRBJ1-1; 9 bases are a match to TRBD1. The CDR3 sequence is 16 residues long. V dropped 2 bases and J dropped 5; count of bases not matched to a gene: 9. Germline CDR1 and CDR2: MNHNY and SVGAGI (reference sequence). This CDR3 reads CASSYPGTGRGTEAFF. As DNA, the CDR3 is TGTGCCAGCAGTTACCCCGGGACAGGGCGGGGTACTGAAGCTTTCTTT.

The V gene is TRBV10-3, the J gene TRBJ2-7, with D perhaps matching TRBD1 (6 bases). This CDR3 comprises 12 residues. V was shortened by 6 bases and J by 5 bases, with 11 bases between the two germline ends. Germline CDR1 ENHRY, CDR2 SYGVKD. CDR3 sequence (DNA): TGTGCCATCAGAGAGGACAGAGACGAGCAGTACTTC. Translating gives CAIREDRDEQYF.

The chain couples TRBV10-1 to TRBJ1-2, with D perhaps TRBD1 (6 bases). Looked up from germline, CDR1 is WNHNN and CDR2 is SYGVQD (reference sequence). CDR3 length: 13 residues. The ends were cut back, 5 bases at V and 6 bases at J, with 13 bases in the middle. CDR3 in DNA: TGCGCCAGCAGTCCTCCCTACAGGGATGGCTACACCTTC. Protein: CASSPPYRDGYTF.